A selection of T cell receptor beta chains follows, all from one sample in a study of blood T cells in healthy people across ages. TCRdb independently ran MiXCR on the 5' RACE reads; one entry per CDR3 protein. This table has 550,000 to 700,000 distinct CDR3 sequences, about 26% appearing once. The sequenced material came from blood. All receptors come from a woman between 70 and 85 years old in good health. The CDR3 runs from the conserved cysteine through the conserved F or W. The order of the fields is V gene, CDR3 length, CDR3 protein.

v_gene: TRBV6-1; len: 14; CDR3aa: CASSEPQVRTPQHF
v_gene: TRBV7-2; len: 13; CDR3aa: CASSKDHNSPLHF
v_gene: TRBV30; len: 13; CDR3aa: CAWNGGGVHEQYF
v_gene: TRBV7-2; len: 15; CDR3aa: CASRFSGGAGETQYF
v_gene: TRBV5-1; len: 14; CDR3aa: CASSADGSDIEQYF
v_gene: TRBV3-1; len: 14; CDR3aa: CASSHQSSTDTQYF
v_gene: TRBV20-1; len: 15; CDR3aa: CSAREGSQANYGYTF
v_gene: TRBV7-2; len: 17; CDR3aa: CASSLAQGYSVNTEAFF
v_gene: TRBV30; len: 13; CDR3aa: CAGSSRGTDTQYF
v_gene: TRBV4-3; len: 15; CDR3aa: CASSQDPATGIEAFF
v_gene: TRBV20-1; len: 10; CDR3aa: CSAVDYEAFF
v_gene: TRBV12-3/TRBV12-4; len: 16; CDR3aa: CASSPGDRGLGYEQYF
v_gene: TRBV6-6; len: 16; CDR3aa: CASRSQGILAKNIQYF
v_gene: TRBV5-1; len: 13; CDR3aa: CASSEVSSYEQYF
v_gene: TRBV7-9; len: 14; CDR3aa: CASSLAGQEDTQYF
v_gene: TRBV7-2; len: 16; CDR3aa: CASSFISGGAWETLYF
v_gene: TRBV20-1; len: 14; CDR3aa: CSARVRGNTDTQHF
v_gene: TRBV7-2; len: 15; CDR3aa: CASSYSGTGYSPLHF
v_gene: TRBV7-9; len: 15; CDR3aa: CASSLEIYSSYEQYF
v_gene: TRBV2; len: 15; CDR3aa: CACSELFRTSNEQFF
v_gene: TRBV20-1; len: 13; CDR3aa: CSALYEGTDTQYF
v_gene: TRBV20-1; len: 15; CDR3aa: CSARAEGRPDEKLFF
v_gene: TRBV5-1; len: 15; CDR3aa: CASRRVVSGVNEQFF
v_gene: TRBV29-1; len: 13; CDR3aa: CSVEDSTWDEQYF
v_gene: TRBV25-1; len: 17; CDR3aa: CASSEEGGDRGRSEQYF
v_gene: TRBV7-8; len: 17; CDR3aa: CASSLGRMGQHYNEQFF
v_gene: TRBV4-3; len: 16; CDR3aa: CASSPQGTAKNYGYTF
v_gene: TRBV5-1; len: 17; CDR3aa: CASSIGLAGGQYNEQFF
v_gene: TRBV3-1; len: 13; CDR3aa: CASSYGTPYEQYF
v_gene: TRBV11-2; len: 15; CDR3aa: CASSLGSSGPETQYF
v_gene: TRBV7-8; len: 13; CDR3aa: CASKGRMGYGYTF
v_gene: TRBV6-5; len: 14; CDR3aa: CASSQGGLPYGYTF
v_gene: TRBV10-3; len: 14; CDR3aa: CAIKSRGSYTEAFF
v_gene: TRBV20-1; len: 13; CDR3aa: CSARAGGGETQYF
v_gene: TRBV20-1; len: 15; CDR3aa: CSAALRRGRGETQYF
v_gene: TRBV30; len: 14; CDR3aa: CASQRGAHTGELFF
v_gene: TRBV24-1; len: 16; CDR3aa: CATSDSLASQIYDYTF
v_gene: TRBV7-2; len: 16; CDR3aa: CASSSGRDRFSSPLHF
v_gene: TRBV20-1; len: 14; CDR3aa: CSAITSGKNNEQFF
v_gene: TRBV9; len: 16; CDR3aa: CASSVEIQGPRDEQFF
v_gene: TRBV20-1; len: 16; CDR3aa: CSARRRGPHRYNEQFF
v_gene: TRBV28; len: 14; CDR3aa: CASSLGGPLREQFF
v_gene: TRBV7-9; len: 16; CDR3aa: CASSLGLGRENTEAFF
v_gene: TRBV5-1; len: 14; CDR3aa: CASGAVNAQETQYF